This T cell receptor (beta chain) was sequenced for a study of T-cell reconstitution after alpha-beta-depleted transplantation in children. Preparation of the TCRbeta library was carried out with unique molecular identifiers. Each CDR3 protein is one row after TCRdb ran MiXCR on the PCR reads. The sample has some 300,000 distinct CDR3 sequences; just over 7.5% are singletons. This clonotype was counted ten times or more. What it binds is unknown. Findings and caveats of the study: Hyperexpanded clones declined; after one year, newly produced T cells mostly supplied diversity.

This clonotype originated in a female patient between 2 and 15 years old who had a stem cell transplant for Fanconi anemia, so the T cells may come from the graft donor. The source was peripheral blood, collected 360 days after TCRalphabeta/CD19-depleted stem cell transplant.

The CDR3 loop is CASSFGPGAIGEQYF. Written as DNA, the CDR3 is TGTGCCAGCAGTTTTGGTCCAGGGGCTATTGGTGAGCAGTACTTC. The V call is TRBV12-3 or TRBV12-4, the J call TRBJ2-7; possible D gene TRBD1, 6 bases. The germline V and J ends were trimmed by 3 bases and 7 bases, with 19 bases remaining between them. The CDR3 loop spans 15 amino acids.